Listed below are T cell receptor beta chains from one sample, sequenced in a study of shared clonotypes between healthy human individuals. The method was immunoSEQ multiplex PCR; TCRdb's version includes in-frame clones alone and lacks a portion of them. In the table there are about 1.5 million clones, around 98% of which are singletons. Sequencing was carried out using naive CD4+ T cells sorted from blood. Receptor source: a man aged 25 to 40 in good health. The CDR3 runs from the conserved cysteine through the conserved F or W. A D gene is named only where the DNA matches it firmly. The size field is filled for only some rows; it gives once, few, many or a size class.

12	TRBV29-1	-	TRBJ2-5	-	TGCAGCGCCGCCCAGGGGCAAGAGACCCAGTACTTC	CSAAQGQETQYF
15	TRBV18	-	TRBJ2-7	TRBD2	TGTGCCAGCTCATCCACTAGCGGGAACACCTACGAGCAGTACTTC	CASSSTSGNTYEQYF
16	TRBV5-6	-	TRBJ2-1	TRBD1	TGTGCCAGCAGCTCCTGGGACAGGGGGTTAATCGATGAGCAGTTCTTC	CASSSWDRGLIDEQFF
15	TRBV28	-	TRBJ2-2	-	TGTGCCAGTTCGCAGGGCGGAACGAACACCGGGGAGCTGTTTTTT	CASSQGGTNTGELFF
13	TRBV7-9	-	TRBJ2-7	TRBD1	TGTGCCAGCAGCCCCGGGACAGGCCTCGAGCAGTACTTC	CASSPGTGLEQYF
15	TRBV5-1	-	TRBJ1-5	-	TGCGCCAGCAGCTTGGCAGGGGTTAGCAATCAGCCCCAGCATTTT	CASSLAGVSNQPQHF
17	TRBV7-2	-	TRBJ2-2	-	TGTGCCAGCAGCCAAACGGCTGGGGGGCTGGGCACCGGGGAGCTGTTTTTT	CASSQTAGGLGTGELFF
15	TRBV10-2	-	TRBJ2-7	-	TGCGCCAGCAGGACAACGGGGAATATACACTACGAGCAGTACTTC	CASRTTGNIHYEQYF
17	TRBV6-4	-	TRBJ2-1	TRBD2	TGTGCCAGCAGTGAGCGGACTAGCGGGAGCCCCTACAATGAGCAGTTCTTC	CASSERTSGSPYNEQFF
12	TRBV5-6	-	TRBJ2-1	-	TGTGCCAGCAGCTTGGTTCTGGGTGAGCAGTTCTTC	CASSLVLGEQFF
17	TRBV10-2	-	TRBJ2-7	TRBD2	TGCGCCAGCAGTGACCCCAGACTAGCGGGAGCGTCCTACGAGCAGTACTTC	CASSDPRLAGASYEQYF
12	TRBV9	once	TRBJ1-1	-	TGTGCCAGCAGCCCCCCGATGGGATCAGCTTTCTTT	CASSPPMGSAFF
15	TRBV9	-	TRBJ2-2	TRBD1	TGTGCCAGCAGCGGCAGGGGGCAGAGCACCGGGGAGCTGTTTTTT	CASSGRGQSTGELFF
14	TRBV10-3	-	TRBJ1-1	-	TGTGCCATCAGGATCAGGGATTTGGACACTGAAGCTTTCTTT	CAIRIRDLDTEAFF
14	TRBV27	-	TRBJ1-2	TRBD1	TGTGCCAGCAGTTTTAGAGGGGGCGAGGATGGCTACACCTTC	CASSFRGGEDGYTF
15	TRBV7-2	-	TRBJ2-2	TRBD1	TGTGCCAGCAGCTTCGGGACAGTTAATACCGGGGAGCTGTTTTTT	CASSFGTVNTGELFF
15	TRBV30	-	TRBJ2-1	TRBD2	TGTGCCTGGAGGCTCGGCGGGACTATCGGCAATGAGCAGTTCTTC	CAWRLGGTIGNEQFF
14	TRBV5-1	-	TRBJ2-7	TRBD1	TGCGCCAGCAGCCCGACAGGGCCAACCTACGAGCAGTACTTC	CASSPTGPTYEQYF
14	TRBV10-3	-	TRBJ2-7	TRBD1	TGTGCCATCAGTTCCGGGACAGGGGTCAACGAGCAGTACTTC	CAISSGTGVNEQYF
15	TRBV18	-	TRBJ1-2	-	TGTGCCAGCTCACCAGCGTCGGCCAGGCCCTATGGCTACACCTTC	CASSPASARPYGYTF
20	TRBV27	-	TRBJ2-2	TRBD2	TGTGCCAGCAGTTTTAAAGGACTAGCCGCCAAAATAGGGAACACCGGGGAGCTGTTTTTT	CASSFKGLAAKIGNTGELFF
15	TRBV7-9	-	TRBJ2-1	-	TGTGCCAGCAGCTTACGGCAGGGGAGGTACGGTGAGCAGTTCTTC	CASSLRQGRYGEQFF
12	TRBV29-1	once	TRBJ2-6	-	TGCAGCGCTACATCTGGGGCCAACGTCCTGACTTTC	CSATSGANVLTF
13	TRBV27	-	TRBJ2-7	-	TGTGCCAGCAGTTTACTGGGGACCTACGAGCAGTACTTC	CASSLLGTYEQYF
14	TRBV18	-	TRBJ2-1	TRBD2	TGTGCCAGCGCGCAGCGGGAGAGTTACAATGAGCAGTTCTTC	CASAQRESYNEQFF
11	TRBV28	-	TRBJ2-7	-	TGTGCCAGCAGTTTCAGGATCGAGCAGTACTTC	CASSFRIEQYF
11	TRBV21-1	-	TRBJ2-7	-	TGTGCCAGTCGGAGACAGTTCGAGCAGTACTTC	CASRRQFEQYF
16	TRBV2	-	TRBJ1-1	-	TGTGCCAGCAGTGAAGAGAGCCCAATGTTAAACACTGAAGCTTTCTTT	CASSEESPMLNTEAFF
16	TRBV9	once	TRBJ2-1	-	TGTGCCAGCAGCTTGTTCTCAACCCCGTCCTACAATGAGCAGTTCTTC	CASSLFSTPSYNEQFF
14	TRBV9	-	TRBJ1-2	-	TGTGCCAGCAGCGTCGGGGGCAGTATCTATGGCTACACCTTC	CASSVGGSIYGYTF
16	TRBV19	-	TRBJ1-4	-	TGTGCCAGTAGTACGTTCAACGGGCTGGGTAATGAAAAACTGTTTTTT	CASSTFNGLGNEKLFF
18	TRBV5-1	-	TRBJ2-3	TRBD2	TGCGCCAGCAGCTTGTGGGCTACTAGCGGGAGAGGCACAGATACGCAGTATTTT	CASSLWATSGRGTDTQYF
15	TRBV15	-	TRBJ1-5	TRBD1	TGTGCCACCAGCAGGGACAGGGTGTCAAGACAGCCCCAGCATTTT	CATSRDRVSRQPQHF
16	TRBV5-1	-	TRBJ2-1	TRBD2	TGCGCCAGCAGCTTGGGGTTAGCGGGGAGTGTCAATGAGCAGTTCTTC	CASSLGLAGSVNEQFF
14	TRBV28	-	TRBJ1-2	-	TGTGCCAGCAGTTTAGATCAGGCTAACTATGGCTACACCTTC	CASSLDQANYGYTF
15	TRBV9	-	TRBJ2-1	-	TGTGCCAGCAGCGGAGGTCAAAGCGGTCACAATGAGCAGTTCTTC	CASSGGQSGHNEQFF
15	TRBV18	-	TRBJ2-3	-	TGTGCCAGCTCACCATACGAGGGGAGCTCAGATACGCAGTATTTT	CASSPYEGSSDTQYF
15	TRBV19	once	TRBJ2-1	-	TGTGCCAGTAGTATCCGGGAGAGTCCCTACAATGAGCAGTTCTTC	CASSIRESPYNEQFF
13	TRBV28	-	TRBJ2-7	TRBD1	TGTGCCAGCAGAAGGGACAGGGGCTACGAGCAGTACTTC	CASRRDRGYEQYF
13	TRBV9	-	TRBJ2-7	-	TGTGCCAGCAGCGCAGGGGCCACCTACGAGCAGTACTTC	CASSAGATYEQYF
13	TRBV6-5	-	TRBJ1-2	-	TGTGCCAGCAGTTGGACGGGAATCTATGGCTACACCTTC	CASSWTGIYGYTF
15	TRBV19	-	TRBJ2-7	TRBD1	TGTGCCAGTAGTATAGTAACAGGGGAGAGCTACGAGCAGTACTTC	CASSIVTGESYEQYF
15	TRBV11-3	once	TRBJ2-3	-	TGTGCCAGCAGCTTCGGCCTCCAGGGAAGGAGTACGCAGTATTTT	CASSFGLQGRSTQYF
11	TRBV28	-	TRBJ2-7	-	TGTGCCACCACAGGGACCTACGAGCAGTACTTT	CATTGTYEQYF
11	TRBV7-2	-	TRBJ2-3	-	TGTGCCAGCAGCTTACTGGATACGCAGTATTTT	CASSLLDTQYF
13	TRBV30	-	TRBJ2-7	-	TGTGCCTGGAGCGTGACTATAACCTACGAGCAGTACTTC	CAWSVTITYEQYF
12	TRBV11-2	-	TRBJ2-7	-	TGTGCCAGCAGCTTAGCGAACATCGAGCAGTACTTC	CASSLANIEQYF
11	TRBV5-6	-	TRBJ2-7	TRBD1	TGTGCCAGCAGGGAGACAGGGGTGGAGTACTTC	CASRETGVEYF
16	TRBV15	-	TRBJ2-2	-	TGTGCCACCAGCAGGGCCGGGCCCCCGGCCACCGGGGAGCTGTTTTTT	CATSRAGPPATGELFF
16	TRBV7-8	-	TRBJ2-1	TRBD2	TGTGCCAGCAGCTTATATGGTACTAGCGGCAGGAATGAGCAGTTCTTC	CASSLYGTSGRNEQFF
17	TRBV7-3	-	TRBJ2-6	TRBD1	TGTGCCAGCAGCTTGGACAGGTACCCCTCTGGGGCCAACGTCCTGACTTTC	CASSLDRYPSGANVLTF
16	TRBV28	once	TRBJ2-6	TRBD1	TGTGCCACATCCGACAGGGGGCGCGGTGGGGCCAACGTCCTGACTTTC	CATSDRGRGGANVLTF
16	TRBV5-1	once	TRBJ2-2	TRBD2	TGCGCCAGCGCTACTCGGCCTAGCGGGAGTACCGGGGAGCTGTTTTTT	CASATRPSGSTGELFF
14	TRBV11-2	-	TRBJ1-6	TRBD1	TGTGCCAGCAGTCAGGACAGGGGTAATTCACCCCTCCACTTT	CASSQDRGNSPLHF